The rows below give T cell receptor beta chains drawn from one sample of a study of regulatory T cells in long-lasting Graves disease. TCRdb re-derived calls from the multiplex PCR reads in MiXCR, one entry per CDR3 protein. The sample yields 550,000 to 600,000 distinct CDR3 sequences, 15% to 20% seen once. These same data were also listed under a study on T cells in Graves' hyperthyroidism and ophthalmopathy.

The specimen comprised peripheral blood mononuclear cells (PBMCs), sampled at new diagnosis, from a patient treated with antithyroid drugs. The receptor set was obtained from a young man with Graves disease. Each CDR3 is given with its conserved first and last residue. Fields, in order: J gene, D gene, V gene, clone size, CDR3 DNA, CDR3 protein. D genes are given only for firm matches. Size is omitted from some rows. Given values are once, few, many or a class for expanded clones.

j_gene: TRBJ2-5
d_gene: NA
v_gene: TRBV7-6
abundance: NA
CDR3nt: TGTGCCAGCAGCTTAGGCGATGGGTTTGGGGGGCGAAGGTACCAAGAGACCCAGTACTTC
CDR3aa: CASSLGDGFGGRRYQETQYF

j_gene: TRBJ1-5
d_gene: TRBD1
v_gene: TRBV5-1
abundance: many
CDR3nt: TGCGCCAGCAGCACAGGGGGCACTCAGCCCCAGCATTTT
CDR3aa: CASSTGGTQPQHF

j_gene: TRBJ2-4
d_gene: NA
v_gene: TRBV7-9
abundance: many
CDR3nt: TGTGCCAGCAGCTTAATTTCGAGTCCTGAACAAAACATTCAGTACTTC
CDR3aa: CASSLISSPEQNIQYF

j_gene: TRBJ1-5
d_gene: TRBD1
v_gene: TRBV20-1
abundance: few
CDR3nt: TGCAGTGCTCTGGACAGGGAAAGCAATCAGCCCCAGCATTTT
CDR3aa: CSALDRESNQPQHF

j_gene: TRBJ1-1
d_gene: NA
v_gene: TRBV6-1
abundance: NA
CDR3nt: TGTGCCAGCAGCCACCTTCCGACGAACACTGAAGCTTTCTTT
CDR3aa: CASSHLPTNTEAFF

j_gene: TRBJ2-7
d_gene: NA
v_gene: TRBV3-1
abundance: NA
CDR3nt: TGTGCCAGCAGCCAAGGAGGAAATTCCGAGCAGTACTTC
CDR3aa: CASSQGGNSEQYF

j_gene: TRBJ1-1
d_gene: NA
v_gene: TRBV10-3
abundance: NA
CDR3nt: TGTGCCATCAGAGACGGGACGGAGAATGAAGCTTTCTTT
CDR3aa: CAIRDGTENEAFF

j_gene: TRBJ2-5
d_gene: TRBD2
v_gene: TRBV4-1
abundance: few
CDR3nt: TGCGCCAGCAGCCAGTACCTAGCGGCACAAGAGACCCAGTACTTC
CDR3aa: CASSQYLAAQETQYF

j_gene: TRBJ2-3
d_gene: TRBD1
v_gene: TRBV7-3
abundance: few
CDR3nt: TGTGCCAGCAGTTGGGGACAGGGGGCTTCAGATACGCAGTATTTT
CDR3aa: CASSWGQGASDTQYF

j_gene: TRBJ1-1
d_gene: TRBD1
v_gene: TRBV7-3
abundance: NA
CDR3nt: TGTGCCAGCAGCCGCGAAGGGACAGGGATCACTGAAGCTTTCTTT
CDR3aa: CASSREGTGITEAFF

j_gene: TRBJ2-7
d_gene: NA
v_gene: TRBV28
abundance: many
CDR3nt: TGTGCCAGCACTTTCGAAGGCACAGGGCAAGAGCAGTACTTC
CDR3aa: CASTFEGTGQEQYF

j_gene: TRBJ2-5
d_gene: NA
v_gene: TRBV12-3/TRBV12-4
abundance: many
CDR3nt: TGTGCCAGCGGGGCTGGGCTAGGGCAAGAGACCCAGTACTTC
CDR3aa: CASGAGLGQETQYF

j_gene: TRBJ2-2
d_gene: NA
v_gene: TRBV30
abundance: few
CDR3nt: TGTGCCTGGAGTGCACGGGTTTACACCGGGGAGCTGTTTTTT
CDR3aa: CAWSARVYTGELFF

j_gene: TRBJ1-2
d_gene: NA
v_gene: TRBV29-1
abundance: few
CDR3nt: TGCAGCGTTGAAGAACTTGGCTACACCTTC
CDR3aa: CSVEELGYTF

j_gene: TRBJ2-2
d_gene: NA
v_gene: TRBV27
abundance: few
CDR3nt: TGTGCCAGCAGTTTAGCTCTGGGGGTCACCGGGGAGCTGTTTTTT
CDR3aa: CASSLALGVTGELFF

j_gene: TRBJ1-1
d_gene: NA
v_gene: TRBV20-1
abundance: few
CDR3nt: TGCAGTGCTAGTAAGGACAGCGACACTGAAGCTTTCTTT
CDR3aa: CSASKDSDTEAFF

j_gene: TRBJ2-4
d_gene: NA
v_gene: TRBV28
abundance: NA
CDR3nt: TGTGCCAGCAGTTCCCCGGAAGGGTCCAAAAACATTCAGTACTTC
CDR3aa: CASSSPEGSKNIQYF

j_gene: TRBJ1-5
d_gene: TRBD1
v_gene: TRBV15
abundance: few
CDR3nt: TGTGCCACCAGCAGACCCCCCGGGACAGAGAATCAGCCCCAGCATTTT
CDR3aa: CATSRPPGTENQPQHF

j_gene: TRBJ2-1
d_gene: NA
v_gene: TRBV7-9
abundance: few
CDR3nt: TGTGCCAGCAGCTCAAACCCCGGGCGGGGCCACGGTGAGCAGTTCTTC
CDR3aa: CASSSNPGRGHGEQFF

j_gene: TRBJ2-2
d_gene: NA
v_gene: TRBV5-1
abundance: few
CDR3nt: TGCGCCAGCAGCTACCCTTTTGACGGGGGGCCGGCCGGGGAGCTGTTTTTT
CDR3aa: CASSYPFDGGPAGELFF

j_gene: TRBJ2-7
d_gene: NA
v_gene: TRBV5-6
abundance: NA
CDR3nt: TGTGCCAGCAGCTCGGGTTTACTAGTCTCGAGCTCCTACGAGCAGTACTTC
CDR3aa: CASSSGLLVSSSYEQYF

j_gene: TRBJ2-1
d_gene: TRBD2
v_gene: TRBV27
abundance: many
CDR3nt: TGTGCCAGCAGGCCTGTAGCGGGAGGGAGGGGGAATGAGCAGTTCTTC
CDR3aa: CASRPVAGGRGNEQFF

j_gene: TRBJ2-3
d_gene: TRBD2
v_gene: TRBV2
abundance: many
CDR3nt: TGTGCCAGCCGGGGAGCGGGAGGCACAGATACGCAGTATTTT
CDR3aa: CASRGAGGTDTQYF

j_gene: TRBJ1-6
d_gene: NA
v_gene: TRBV6-1
abundance: many
CDR3nt: TGTGCCAGCAGTGAAAATTCACCCCTCCACTTT
CDR3aa: CASSENSPLHF

j_gene: TRBJ2-1
d_gene: NA
v_gene: TRBV11-1
abundance: many
CDR3nt: TGTGCCAGCAGCTCCACACGGACCGGGACTGGGACGTTCGATGAGCAGTTCTTC
CDR3aa: CASSSTRTGTGTFDEQFF

j_gene: TRBJ2-1
d_gene: NA
v_gene: TRBV18
abundance: few
CDR3nt: TGTGCCAGCTCACCGCTCCAGACAATGGAGGCTGAGCAGTTCTTC
CDR3aa: CASSPLQTMEAEQFF

j_gene: TRBJ2-1
d_gene: TRBD2
v_gene: TRBV13
abundance: many
CDR3nt: TGTGCCAGCAGCGGGGGAAGGACTAGTCTTAGCGAGCAGTTCTTC
CDR3aa: CASSGGRTSLSEQFF

j_gene: TRBJ2-7
d_gene: NA
v_gene: TRBV20-1
abundance: few
CDR3nt: TGCAGTGCTAGTAAAGGACAACGGCCCGAGCAGTACTTC
CDR3aa: CSASKGQRPEQYF

j_gene: TRBJ2-1
d_gene: NA
v_gene: TRBV30
abundance: many
CDR3nt: TGTGCCTGGAGTGATGGACATGTTGAGCAGTTCTTC
CDR3aa: CAWSDGHVEQFF

j_gene: TRBJ2-1
d_gene: TRBD2
v_gene: TRBV10-1
abundance: few
CDR3nt: TGCGCCAGCAGTGAGTCGTCTAGCGGGCGGGAGCAGTTCTTC
CDR3aa: CASSESSSGREQFF

j_gene: TRBJ2-7
d_gene: TRBD2
v_gene: TRBV4-1
abundance: NA
CDR3nt: TGCGCCAGCAGCCGACTAGCGGGAGAGTACGAGCAGTACTTC
CDR3aa: CASSRLAGEYEQYF

j_gene: TRBJ2-7
d_gene: TRBD2
v_gene: TRBV28
abundance: many
CDR3nt: TGTGCCAGCAGTTTCGCTAGCGGGAGATACGAGCAGTACTTC
CDR3aa: CASSFASGRYEQYF

j_gene: TRBJ2-1
d_gene: TRBD2
v_gene: TRBV20-1
abundance: many
CDR3nt: TGCAGTGCTCGCCCCCTGGCGGGGGGGAGAAATGAGCAGTTCTTC
CDR3aa: CSARPLAGGRNEQFF

j_gene: TRBJ1-2
d_gene: TRBD1
v_gene: TRBV2
abundance: many
CDR3nt: TGTGCCAGCAGGCCTGGAGGCAAGACAGGGGTCTATGGCTACACCTTC
CDR3aa: CASRPGGKTGVYGYTF

j_gene: TRBJ2-5
d_gene: TRBD2
v_gene: TRBV29-1
abundance: NA
CDR3nt: TGCAGCGTCAGGGGACTAGCGGGACAAGAGACCCAGTACTTC
CDR3aa: CSVRGLAGQETQYF

j_gene: TRBJ2-7
d_gene: NA
v_gene: TRBV7-9
abundance: NA
CDR3nt: TGTGCCAGCAGCTCACCTAATGTGGTCCACGAGCAGTACTTC
CDR3aa: CASSSPNVVHEQYF

j_gene: TRBJ1-5
d_gene: NA
v_gene: TRBV30
abundance: many
CDR3nt: TGTGCCTGGAATGGAGTTCATAGCAATCAGCCCCAGCATTTT
CDR3aa: CAWNGVHSNQPQHF

j_gene: TRBJ1-2
d_gene: NA
v_gene: TRBV4-1
abundance: few
CDR3nt: TGCGCCAGCAGCCACCCCATGAGCAGGGAGGCTTTGGGCTACACCTTC
CDR3aa: CASSHPMSREALGYTF

j_gene: TRBJ2-1
d_gene: TRBD2
v_gene: TRBV12-5
abundance: many
CDR3nt: TGTGCTAGTGGTTTGAGAGGGACTAGCGGGAGGGCCTACAATGAGCAGTTCTTC
CDR3aa: CASGLRGTSGRAYNEQFF

j_gene: TRBJ2-5
d_gene: TRBD1
v_gene: TRBV12-3/TRBV12-4
abundance: many
CDR3nt: TGTGCCAGCAGTATAACAGGGGGCTTAGGGGAGACCCAGTACTTC
CDR3aa: CASSITGGLGETQYF

j_gene: TRBJ1-2
d_gene: NA
v_gene: TRBV4-2
abundance: few
CDR3nt: TGTGCCAGCAGCCAAGCCGCTCGTGTGGGGGGAGTAGACTATGGCTACACCTTC
CDR3aa: CASSQAARVGGVDYGYTF

j_gene: TRBJ2-7
d_gene: TRBD2
v_gene: TRBV2
abundance: many
CDR3nt: TGTGCCAGCAGCGTCGGACTAGCGGAGCTTTACGAGCAGTACTTC
CDR3aa: CASSVGLAELYEQYF

j_gene: TRBJ2-1
d_gene: TRBD1
v_gene: TRBV24-1
abundance: many
CDR3nt: TGTGCCACCAGTGATTTTGGGACAGGGATTTACAATGAGCAGTTCTTC
CDR3aa: CATSDFGTGIYNEQFF

j_gene: TRBJ2-7
d_gene: NA
v_gene: TRBV24-1
abundance: few
CDR3nt: TGTGCCACCAGTGAGGGCCCCCTCTACGAGCAGTACTTC
CDR3aa: CATSEGPLYEQYF

j_gene: TRBJ2-7
d_gene: TRBD2
v_gene: TRBV20-1
abundance: NA
CDR3nt: TGCAGTGCTAGTATGGCGGGAGAGATCTACGAGCAGTACTTC
CDR3aa: CSASMAGEIYEQYF

j_gene: TRBJ2-7
d_gene: TRBD2
v_gene: TRBV6-1
abundance: many
CDR3nt: TGTGCCAGCAGAGCTAGCGGGAGGTCCAGATACGAGCAGTACTTC
CDR3aa: CASRASGRSRYEQYF

j_gene: TRBJ2-2
d_gene: NA
v_gene: TRBV24-1
abundance: many
CDR3nt: TGTGCCACCAGGGCCTACACCGGGGAGCTGTTTTTT
CDR3aa: CATRAYTGELFF

j_gene: TRBJ1-2
d_gene: NA
v_gene: TRBV18
abundance: NA
CDR3nt: TGTGCCAGCTCACCGGCAGAAAAGGACTATGGCTACACCTTC
CDR3aa: CASSPAEKDYGYTF

j_gene: TRBJ2-5
d_gene: NA
v_gene: TRBV27
abundance: many
CDR3nt: TGTGCCAGCAGTTCCTTCCGAGAGACCCAGTACTTC
CDR3aa: CASSSFRETQYF

j_gene: TRBJ2-5
d_gene: TRBD1
v_gene: TRBV7-2
abundance: many
CDR3nt: TGTGCCAGCAGCCAGCCGCCGGGGACAGGCGAGACCCAGTACTTC
CDR3aa: CASSQPPGTGETQYF

j_gene: TRBJ2-5
d_gene: NA
v_gene: TRBV7-8
abundance: many
CDR3nt: TGTGCCAGCAGCTTAGTGGAGGCTCAGACCCAGTACTTC
CDR3aa: CASSLVEAQTQYF

j_gene: TRBJ1-1
d_gene: NA
v_gene: TRBV12-3/TRBV12-4
abundance: many
CDR3nt: TGTGCCAGCAGTTTATCAGGTGGTCGGACTGAAGCTTTCTTT
CDR3aa: CASSLSGGRTEAFF

j_gene: TRBJ1-2
d_gene: NA
v_gene: TRBV2
abundance: many
CDR3nt: TGTGCCAGCAGTGAAGGGTCAGGGTTGATCTTTGGCTACACCTTC
CDR3aa: CASSEGSGLIFGYTF

j_gene: TRBJ2-1
d_gene: TRBD2
v_gene: TRBV30
abundance: many
CDR3nt: TGTGCCTGGGGAGGGAACCCTTGGGCGGGAGAGTACAATGAGCAGTTCTTC
CDR3aa: CAWGGNPWAGEYNEQFF

j_gene: TRBJ1-1
d_gene: NA
v_gene: TRBV12-3/TRBV12-4
abundance: many
CDR3nt: TGTGCCAGCAGTCCGGCACAGGGAGGCACTGAAGCTTTCTTT
CDR3aa: CASSPAQGGTEAFF

j_gene: TRBJ2-5
d_gene: NA
v_gene: TRBV27
abundance: few
CDR3nt: TGTGCCAGCAGTCCCACAGGGATGGGCGAGACCCAGTACTTC
CDR3aa: CASSPTGMGETQYF